This T cell receptor (beta chain) was captured in a study of T-cell memory formation after mild COVID-19. Study-level results: The SARS-CoV-2 specificity of second-wave clones reaching peak at day 37 remained unverified.

This CDR3 has 15 residues. V was pared by 0 bases and J by 1 base, with 4 bases of the junction left unmatched. Germline values: CDR1 SQVTM, CDR2 ANQGSEA. This clonotype has a handful of counts. The antigen is undetermined. From 5'RACE with constant-segment primers came TCR alpha and TCR beta cDNA libraries that carried sample barcodes and UMIs. TCRdb reprocessed the 5' RACE reads via MiXCR and lists one record per CDR3 protein. The sample has roughly 300,000 distinct CDR3 sequences, less than 9.5% seen once. This clonotype was sampled from a young man who had mild COVID-19 (a few samples of this study predate the infection). Cell type and time point are not known. V gene TRBV29-1 combines with J gene TRBJ2-3; 7 bases are shared with TRBD1. The sequenced sample consisted of PBMCs or a T cell subset sorted from them (not recorded which). CDR3 bases: TGCAGCGTTGAAGATCGAGGACAGGGCACAGATACGCAGTATTTT. Protein: CSVEDRGQGTDTQYF.